This passage covers 6 T cell receptor beta chains from one sample sequenced in a study of patients and donors after allogeneic stem cell transplantation. MiXCR, run by TCRdb on the RT-PCR reads, gives a single entry per CDR3 protein. In the table there are tens of thousands of distinct CDR3 sequences, around 49% of which are singletons. The specimen sequenced was blood, either unsorted or a sorted T cell fraction (not recorded which). The receptors stem from a human donor who was either an allogeneic HSCT recipient or a stem cell or donor lymphocyte infusion donor (not recorded which). It is not recorded whose cells these are; they may come from a transplant donor.

The rearrangement joins TRBV28 to TRBJ1-5; tentatively, D is TRBD1 (6 bases). Per germline, CDR1 MDHEN and CDR2 SYDVKM. Trimming took off 7 bases at V and 5 bases at J, with 21 bases between the two ends. The CDR3 runs to 16 residues. The CDR3: CASTFGWQGTDQPQHF. The CDR3 bases are TGTGCCAGCACCTTTGGGTGGCAGGGGACGGATCAGCCCCAGCATTTT.

The J gene is TRBJ1-1, the V gene TRBV5-1; TRBD1 matches at 7 bases. Unmatched junction bases numbered 3, after V lost 0 bases and J lost 4 bases. The germline V gene has CDR1 SGHRS and CDR2 YFSETQ. This CDR3 comprises 14 residues. The CDR3 nucleotides read TGCGCCAGCAGCTTGGGACCAGGGGGCACTGAAGCTTTCTTT. Translating gives CASSLGPGGTEAFF.

This clonotype was observed a handful of times. This chain joins TRBV28 and TRBJ1-2; a possible D gene is TRBD1 (6 bases). This CDR3 comprises 15 residues. Trimming pared 1 base from V and 5 bases from J, leaving 14 bases between. CDR1 and CDR2 (germline): MDHEN, SYDVKM. CDR3 DNA sequence: TGTGCCAGCAGTTTATACATCGGGACAACGTATGGCTACACCTTC. Its protein is CASSLYIGTTYGYTF.

This clonotype has just a few counts. The rearrangement uses TRBV28 and TRBJ1-4, with no clear D. CDR1 and CDR2 from the germline V gene are MDHEN and SYDVKM. The CDR3 is 11 residues long. The ends were cut back, 2 bases at V and 7 bases at J, with 2 bases in the middle. CDR3 amino acids: CASSLSEKLFF. DNA of the CDR3: TGTGCCAGCAGTTTAAGTGAAAAACTGTTTTTT.

The chain employs TRBV24-1 and TRBJ1-2, with D hard to call. The V and J ends lost 4 bases and 1 base respectively, with 6 bases between them. Per germline, CDR1 KGHDR and CDR2 SFDVKD. The CDR3 loop spans 13 amino acids. The CDR3 here is CATSDGLNYGYTF. Written as DNA, the CDR3 is TGTGCCACCAGTGACGGACTTAACTATGGCTACACCTTC.

The genes are TRBV10-3 and TRBJ1-5; 9 bases line up with TRBD1. Trimming removed 2 bases from V and 6 bases from J; junction bases left unmatched: 5. The CDR3 covers 15 residues. Germline CDR1 ENHRY, CDR2 SYGVKD. The CDR3 sequence is CAISETGGESQPQHF. The CDR3 DNA reads TGTGCCATCAGTGAGACAGGGGGCGAAAGTCAGCCCCAGCATTTT.